A single sample gave rise to the 30 T cell receptor beta chains below, sequenced in a study of blood T cell repertoires in COVID-19 (dated by TCRdb to about 2020). The library was produced with the immunoSEQ multiplex PCR assay. In TCRdb, the immuneACCESS table is reduced to in-frame sequences with V and J assigned. These tables do not hold every clone; where another copy was compared, an unresolved V gene accounts for under half, and the others remain unexplained. A total of 250,000 or so clones appear in this sample, about nine tenths of them only once. The biggest ten clones account for about 3% of the sample. The sequenced sample consisted of peripheral blood. The receptors were sampled from a woman aged 30 to 39 with active or convalescent COVID-19.

The CDR3 reads CATSDLTGGGYTF. The CDR3, as DNA: TGTGCCACCAGTGATTTGACAGGGGGAGGCTACACCTTC. This chain joins TRBV24-1 and TRBJ1-2, with 8 positions matching TRBD1. The V and J ends lost 0 bases and 8 bases, in that order; junction bases with no gene match: 1. The CDR3 spans 13 residues. Germline V gene lookup returns CDR1 KGHDR and CDR2 SFDVKD.

The CDR3 loop reads CASSQTGETQYF. The CDR3, as DNA: TGCGCCAGCAGCCAAACGGGGGAGACCCAGTACTTC. V is TRBV4-1 and J is TRBJ2-5; a possible D gene is TRBD2 (5 bases). In germline, CDR1 is MGHRA, CDR2 YSYEKL. This CDR3 comprises 12 residues. Trimming took off 2 bases at V and 5 bases at J, with 6 bases between the two ends.

V gene TRBV9 combines with J gene TRBJ1-3; no reliable D call. Trimming cost V 0 bases and J 0 bases, with 10 bases left between them. The CDR3 has 16 amino acids. The germline V gene has CDR1 SGDLS and CDR2 YYNGEE. This CDR3 is CASSVDSGISGNTIYF. The CDR3 nucleotides read TGTGCCAGCAGCGTAGACAGCGGGATCTCTGGAAACACCATATATTTT.

The V and J genes are TRBV5-6 and TRBJ1-2; D not resolved. CDR1 SGHDT and CDR2 YYEEEE come from the germline V gene. Trimming took 2 bases from V and 2 from J, leaving 7 bases between them. The CDR3 covers 13 residues. CDR3 DNA: TGTGCCAGCAGCTTCCGGAGAAACTATGGCTACACCTTC. Translation: CASSFRRNYGYTF. The full variable domain, in which reference TRBV5-6 and TRBJ1-2 provide the parts outside the CDR3, is DAGVTQSPTHLIKTRGQQVTLRCSPKSGHDTVSWYQQALGQGPQFIFQYYEEEERQRGNFPDRFSGHQFPNYSSELNVNALLLGDSALYLCASSFRRNYGYTFGSGTRLTVV.

This clone came up once. The chain employs TRBV3-1 (or the pseudogene TRBV3-2) and TRBJ2-6; 7 nucleotides align to TRBD2. Per germline, CDR1 LGHDT and CDR2 YNNKEL (reference sequence). The junction had 8 bases not matched to a gene; V was cut back by 9 bases and J by 0 bases. The CDR3 runs to 16 residues. The CDR3 loop is CASQWGDYSGANVLTF. CDR3 in DNA: TGTGCCAGTCAATGGGGGGACTACTCTGGGGCCAACGTCCTGACTTTC.

V usage is TRBV11-3 and J usage is TRBJ2-3; 8 bases are a match to TRBD2. The CDR3 totals 16 residues. V lost 1 base and J lost 5; bases outside the gene matches: 8. Germline CDR1 reads SGHNT; CDR2 reads YENEEA. The CDR3 loop is CASSLGNGGALDTQYF. CDR3 coding DNA: TGTGCCAGCAGCTTAGGGAACGGGGGGGCTTTAGATACGCAGTATTTT.

The chain links TRBV19 to TRBJ1-2, with TRBD1 identical over 9 bases. This CDR3 has 17 amino acids. V trimming: 3 bases; J trimming: 2 bases; junction bases outside the gene matches: 10. In germline, CDR1 is LNHDA, CDR2 SQIVND (reference sequence). CDR3 residues: CASSIPGPGTGNYGYTF. The CDR3 coding sequence is TGTGCCAGTAGTATTCCTGGTCCCGGGACAGGGAACTATGGCTACACCTTC. Supplemented by reference TRBV19 and TRBJ1-2, the full variable domain reads DGGITQSPKYLFRKEGQNVTLSCEQNLNHDAMYWYRQDPGQGLRLIYYSQIVNDFQKGDIAEGYSVSREKKESFPLTVTSAQKNPTAFYLCASSIPGPGTGNYGYTFGSGTRLTVV.

The rearrangement uses TRBV3-1 (or the pseudogene TRBV3-2) and TRBJ1-1; TRBD1 is a possible D gene (6 bases). Per germline, CDR1 LGHDT and CDR2 YNNKEL (reference sequence). Trimming pared 3 bases from V and 5 bases from J, leaving 16 bases between. This CDR3 has 15 amino acids. This CDR3 reads CASSQGRGPPTEAFF. In DNA form, the CDR3 reads TGTGCCAGCAGCCAGGGGCGGGGGCCCCCGACTGAAGCTTTCTTT.

The V and J genes are TRBV9 and TRBJ1-2, with D possibly TRBD1 on 6 matching bases. Germline-derived CDR1 and CDR2 are SGDLS and YYNGEE. The V and J ends lost 3 bases and 4 bases respectively, with 16 bases between them. The CDR3 extends over 15 amino acids. DNA for the CDR3: TGTGCCAGCAGCGAAACACGAGGCAGGGGCTATGGCTACACCTTC. Translation: CASSETRGRGYGYTF.

This rearrangement joins TRBV2 to TRBJ2-2; D is possibly TRBD2 (6 bases). Per germline, CDR1 SNHLY and CDR2 FYNNEI. CDR3 length: 17 amino acids. Trimming left V 5 bases short and J 8 bases short, with 24 bases between. The CDR3 region has the DNA TGTGCCAGCAGTCCACAGCACATTTATAGCGGATCTGGGGAGCTGTTTTTT. It encodes CASSPQHIYSGSGELFF.

With respect to this clone: At one of its ends the junction is not consistent with the germline gene, which may arise from a read error. The chain joins TRBV7-7 to TRBJ1-5, with TRBD1 identical over 8 bases. The CDR3 extends over 17 amino acids. Germline V gives CDR1 SSHAT, CDR2 FNYEAQ (reference sequence). The CDR3 nucleotides are TGTGCTAGCAGCTTGGGACAGGAAGGTTTCGGAAATCAGCCCCAGCATTTT. Translating it yields CASSLGQEGFGNQPQHF.

This chain joins TRBV18 and TRBJ1-1; D is possibly TRBD1 (6 bases). V lost 2 bases, J lost 5 bases, and 15 bases lay in between. The CDR3 consists of 15 residues. Germline V lookup: CDR1 KGHSH, CDR2 LQKENI. The CDR3 region has the DNA TGTGCCAGCTCACCAACACAGGGACGGGGAACTGAAGCTTTCTTT. This sequence encodes CASSPTQGRGTEAFF.

The chain joins TRBV27 to TRBJ2-3; 9 bases agree with TRBD2. With 2 bases clipped from V and 4 bases from J, the junction kept 4 bases outside the gene matches. The germline gives CDR1 MNHEY, CDR2 SMNVEV (reference sequence). The CDR3 is 15 amino acids. CDR3: CASSLAGGRADTQYF. The CDR3 nucleotides are TGTGCCAGCAGTTTAGCGGGGGGGCGGGCAGATACGCAGTATTTT.

This sequence joins TRBV21-1 and TRBJ1-2; TRBD1, the D gene given by the table, was not confirmed from the DNA. TRBV21-1 constitutes a pseudogene. This CDR3 is built from 16 residues. CDR3 nucleotide sequence: TGTGCCAGGTCAGGGGGGGACAGGGGTATTTTCTATGGCTACACCTTC. This codes for CARSGGDRGIFYGYTF.

The chain uses TRBV19 and TRBJ2-5; TRBD2 is a possible D gene (5 bases). V was shortened by 3 bases and J by 1 base, with 12 bases between the two germline ends. CDR3 length: 15 residues. Per the germline V gene, CDR1 is LNHDA and CDR2 is SQIVND (reference sequence). In DNA form, the CDR3 reads TGTGCCAGTAGTATTTGGGCTAGCCCCCAAGAGACCCAGTACTTC. This translates into CASSIWASPQETQYF.

The chain uses TRBV7-2 and TRBJ2-3; weak D call: TRBD1 (5 bases). Germline V gene sequence: CDR1 SGHTA, CDR2 FQGNSA. The CDR3 is 14 residues long. Between the trimmed V and J ends, which lost 5 bases and 4 bases, there was a span of 13 bases. DNA for the CDR3: TGTGCCAGCAGCCCGGCCCCCAGGGCAGATACGCAGTATTTT. It codes for CASSPAPRADTQYF. Based on the CDR3 plus reference TRBV7-2 and TRBJ2-3, the full variable domain is GAGVSQSPSNKVTEKGKDVELRCDPISGHTALYWYRQSLGQGLEFLIYFQGNSAPDKSGLPSDRFSAERTGGSVSTLTIQRTQQEDSAVYLCASSPAPRADTQYFGPGTRLTVL.

V and J are TRBV7-8 and TRBJ2-3, with TRBD2 identical over 11 bases. Germline lookup yields CDR1 SGHVS and CDR2 FQNEAQ. The CDR3 sequence is 16 residues long. V gave up 0 bases and J gave up 6 bases; unmatched junction bases: 5. CDR3 nucleotide sequence: TGTGCCAGCAGCTTAGCGGGACTAGCGGTCCCCGATACGCAGTATTTT. This codes for CASSLAGLAVPDTQYF.

The V and J genes are TRBV11-3 and TRBJ2-7, with 8 bases fitting TRBD2. Trimming took 5 bases from V and 4 from J; bases not matched to a gene: 10. In germline, CDR1 is SGHNT, CDR2 YENEEA. The CDR3 extends over 15 amino acids. CDR3 coding DNA: TGTGCCAGCAGCCAAAACGGGGGGGCGGGATACGAGCAGTACTTC. Amino acids: CASSQNGGAGYEQYF.

This rearrangement joins TRBV6-2 or TRBV6-3 to TRBJ1-5; TRBD1 agrees at 8 bases. Germline loops: CDR1 MNHEY, CDR2 SVGEGT. This CDR3 is 16 amino acids long. The V segment lost 6 bases and the J segment 3 bases; nucleotides outside the gene matches: 10. The CDR3 protein is CASSRGQGGTNQPQHF. In DNA, the CDR3 is TGTGCCAGCAGCCGCGGACAGGGAGGTACCAATCAGCCCCAGCATTTT.

The rearrangement uses TRBV5-1 and TRBJ2-5, with D possibly matching TRBD2 (5 bases). Germline V gene sequence: CDR1 SGHRS, CDR2 YFSETQ. Trimming pared 4 bases from V and 5 bases from J, leaving 21 bases between. CDR3 size: 16 residues. This chain's CDR3 is CASSPPGRVGEETQYF. The CDR3, as DNA: TGCGCCAGCAGCCCCCCCGGGCGGGTTGGGGAGGAGACCCAGTACTTC.

This chain connects TRBV7-9 to TRBJ1-1, with TRBD1 matching 7 bases. J was trimmed by 0 bases and V by 5 bases; bases with no gene match: 6. This CDR3 has 15 residues. Germline V CDR1 and CDR2: SEHNR, FQNEAQ (reference sequence). The CDR3 DNA sequence: TGTGCCAGCAGCAGGGGGCAGGGGGTGAACACTGAAGCTTTCTTT. Its translation: CASSRGQGVNTEAFF.

The count of this clone is one. CDR3 in amino acids: CASSNRRSSYNSPLHF. DNA for the CDR3: TGTGCCAGCAGCAATCGACGGAGCTCCTATAATTCACCCCTCCACTTT. This sequence joins TRBV9 and TRBJ1-6; no definite D call. Germline V gives CDR1 SGDLS, CDR2 YYNGEE. The CDR3 contains 16 residues. The V end was cut by 4 bases, the J end by 0 bases, with 11 bases between.

V is TRBV5-4 and J is TRBJ2-5; 8 bases are shared with TRBD2. V lost 0 bases and J lost 1; bases outside the gene matches: 5. This CDR3 has 16 amino acids. Looked up from germline, CDR1 is SGHNT and CDR2 is YYREEE (reference sequence). The CDR3 sequence: CASSLGGLGLQETQYF. As DNA, the CDR3 is TGTGCCAGCAGCTTGGGGGGACTAGGTCTCCAAGAGACCCAGTACTTC.

The chain recombines TRBV9 with TRBJ2-5; 9 nucleotides align to TRBD2. V was pared by 5 bases and J by 1 base, with 6 bases of the junction left unmatched. The CDR3 spans 15 residues. CDR1 is SGDLS, CDR2 YYNGEE, per germline. The CDR3 reads CASSVSGGSQETQYF. The DNA for the CDR3 is TGTGCCAGCAGTGTAAGCGGGGGGTCCCAAGAGACCCAGTACTTC.

This chain uses TRBV28 with TRBJ1-6; possibly TRBD1 for D (6 bases). V lost 5 bases and J lost 7, with 12 bases in between. Germline values: CDR1 MDHEN, CDR2 SYDVKM. This CDR3 spans 14 amino acids. CDR3 nucleotides: TGTGCCAGCAGTCCCCCAGGGGAGAATTCACCCCTCCACTTT. It specifies CASSPPGENSPLHF.

The chain recombines TRBV5-6 with TRBJ2-1; 7 bases agree with TRBD1. The junction had 8 bases not matched to a gene; V was cut back by 7 bases and J by 4 bases. The CDR3 consists of 14 residues. CDR1 and CDR2 (germline): SGHDT, YYEEEE. The CDR3 DNA sequence: TGTGCCAGCGACTCCGGGACAGTGTACAATGAGCAGTTCTTC. Its translation: CASDSGTVYNEQFF.

V is TRBV21-1 and J is TRBJ1-1; the table's D call, TRBD1, has no DNA check behind it. TRBV21-1 has pseudogene status. The CDR3 spans 15 residues. The DNA of the CDR3 is TGTGCCAGCAGCAAAAAGCACAGGGGAAGAACTGAAGCTTTCTTT. This gives the protein CASSKKHRGRTEAFF.

The table lists this clone with a count of one. The rearrangement joins TRBV5-4 to TRBJ2-7; D gene unclear. V lost 7 bases and J lost 3, with 14 bases in between. Germline V gives CDR1 SGHNT, CDR2 YYREEE (reference sequence). CDR3 length: 13 residues. The CDR3 bases are TGTGCCAGCGCCCCCAGTCCCCTCTACGAGCAGTACTTC. It is translated as CASAPSPLYEQYF.

The V and J genes are TRBV7-8 and TRBJ2-3; 7 nucleotides match TRBD2. J was trimmed by 10 bases and V by 6 bases; bases with no gene match: 13. Germline V gives CDR1 SGHVS, CDR2 FQNEAQ. This CDR3 is 14 amino acids long. CDR3 in DNA: TGTGCCAGCAGGGCGGGAGCCGGATTTAGGGCGCAGTATTTT. It specifies CASRAGAGFRAQYF.

This clone has just one count. The genes are TRBV30 and TRBJ2-7, with TRBD1 matching over 7 bases. The CDR3 length is 14 residues. J lost 4 bases, V lost 1 base, and 7 bases had no gene match. Germline V CDR1 and CDR2: GTSNPN, SVGIG (reference sequence). The CDR3 sequence is CAWSERTGPYEQYF. CDR3 nucleotides: TGTGCCTGGAGTGAGCGGACAGGACCTTACGAGCAGTACTTC.